The clone carrying this T cell receptor (beta chain) was counted ten times or more. The antigen remains undetermined. The data originate from a study of response to subunit inactivated influenza vaccine. V was clipped by 4 bases and J by 5 bases, with 9 bases between them. The V gene's germline CDR1 is SGHKS and CDR2 YYEKEE (reference sequence). CDR3 length: 12 residues. TCRdb reprocessed the RT-PCR reads via MiXCR and lists one record per CDR3 protein. The table has around 540,000 distinct CDR3 sequences, 10% to 15% seen once. Findings and limits, study-wide: Each seasonal influenza vaccination, the authors suggested, recruits few new T cells.

The chain has TRBV5-5 and TRBJ1-1; D ambiguous. Material: PBMCs from blood, obtained on the day of vaccination. This clonotype was obtained from a man aged 45-65 years who received an inactivated influenza vaccine. CDR3: CASSLGWTEAFF. In nucleotides, the CDR3 is TGTGCCAGCAGCCTCGGGTGGACTGAAGCTTTCTTT.